A single sample gave rise to the 22 T cell receptor beta chains below, sequenced in a study of blood T cells in healthy people across ages. Through a sample-barcoded 5' primer and a J-beta primer mix, a second PCR was run for 7 to 11 cycles. MiXCR was run by TCRdb on the 5' RACE reads, yielding one entry per CDR3 protein. The sample has around 1,500,000 distinct CDR3 sequences, 42% seen once; the top ten hold 7.9%. The specimen sequenced was blood. Receptors were obtained from a woman between 18 and 30 years old in good health.

The sample holds a few counts of this clonotype. V usage is TRBV9 and J usage is TRBJ2-3; D is unresolved. Germline V lookup: CDR1 SGDLS, CDR2 YYNGEE. Trimming removed 0 bases at V and 2 bases at J, with 10 bases between. The CDR3 length is 15 residues. In nucleotides, the CDR3 is TGTGCCAGCAGCGTAGATGGACCTGACACAGATACGCAGTATTTT. Amino acid sequence: CASSVDGPDTDTQYF.

This clonotype has a handful of counts. This chain links TRBV2 with TRBJ2-5; 9 nucleotides line up with TRBD2. The V gene end was trimmed by 5 bases and the J gene end by 4 bases; junction bases not matched to a gene: 8. Germline lookup yields CDR1 SNHLY and CDR2 FYNNEI. The CDR3 contains 15 residues. The CDR3 reads CASSTGLAQSETQYF. For the CDR3, the DNA is TGTGCCAGCAGTACGGGACTAGCACAGTCAGAGACCCAGTACTTC. Full variable domain (outside the CDR3, taken from reference TRBV2 and TRBJ2-5): EPEVTQTPSHQVTQMGQEVILRCVPISNHLYFYWYRQILGQKVEFLVSFYNNEISEKSEIFDDQFSVERPDGSNFTLKIRSTKLEDSAMYFCASSTGLAQSETQYFGPGTRLLVL.

The chain recombines TRBV20-1 with TRBJ2-3; TRBD2 matches at 7 bases. Germline-derived CDR1 and CDR2 are DFQATT and SNEGSKA (reference sequence). The CDR3 spans 14 residues. CDR3 in DNA: TGCGGCGGGAGTTTCAGCGGAAGCACAGATACGCAGTATTTT. Translating gives CGGSFSGSTDTQYF.

This CDR3 reads CSAPPGGGYTDTQYF. The DNA of the CDR3 is TGCAGTGCCCCCCCGGGTGGCGGGTACACAGATACGCAGTATTTT. The chain has TRBV20-1 and TRBJ2-3; D perhaps matches TRBD2 (5 bases). V lost 6 bases to trimming and J lost 2 bases, with 18 bases between them. The CDR3 sequence is 15 residues long. Germline V gene lookup returns CDR1 DFQATT and CDR2 SNEGSKA (reference sequence).

The DNA of the CDR3 is TGTGCCAGCAGCCAAGATTCGGCAGGGGGCAACACTGAAGCTTTCTTT. Translation: CASSQDSAGGNTEAFF. The J gene is TRBJ1-1, the V gene TRBV4-2, with TRBD1 identical over 8 bases. Trimming at V came to 0 bases and at J to 2 bases, leaving 5 bases not matched to a gene. This CDR3 contains 16 residues. Germline-derived CDR1 and CDR2 are LGHNA and YNFKEQ.

Only a few counts were recorded for this clonotype. The genes are TRBV10-3 and TRBJ2-3; D possibly matches TRBD1 or TRBD2 (5 bases each). V lost 7 bases to trimming and J lost 4 bases, with 15 bases between them. The germline V gene encodes CDR1 ENHRY and CDR2 SYGVKD. This CDR3 is built from 14 residues. Here the CDR3 reads CAIMTGPPPDTQYF. The CDR3 region has the DNA TGTGCCATCATGACGGGACCACCGCCAGATACGCAGTATTTT.

Here the CDR3 reads CASSSGQGARYEQYF. The CDR3 coding sequence is TGTGCCAGCAGCTCAGGACAGGGGGCGCGTTACGAGCAGTACTTC. This chain joins TRBV11-2 and TRBJ2-7; TRBD1 agrees at 11 bases. The V gene end was trimmed by 4 bases and the J gene end by 4 bases; junction bases not matched to a gene: 6. Germline V gene sequence: CDR1 SGHAT, CDR2 FQNNGV. The CDR3 has 15 amino acids. Full variable domain (outside the CDR3, taken from reference TRBV11-2 and TRBJ2-7): EAGVAQSPRYKIIEKRQSVAFWCNPISGHATLYWYQQILGQGPKLLIQFQNNGVVDDSQLPKDRFSAERLKGVDSTLKIQPAKLEDSAVYLCASSSGQGARYEQYFGPGTRLTVT.

The rearrangement joins TRBV6-1 to TRBJ1-2; D unresolved. The V end lost 0 bases, the J end lost 7 bases, and 15 bases lay between the germline ends. Germline V gene sequence: CDR1 MNHNS, CDR2 SASEGT. This CDR3 has 15 residues. The CDR3 bases are TGTGCCAGCAGTGAAGCCCGGACTGCCGCGACTGGCTACACCTTC. This sequence encodes CASSEARTAATGYTF.

A word on this clonotype: One junction end does not reproduce the germline sequence, and a read error may be involved. V and J are TRBV25-1 and TRBJ1-1; 9 positions match TRBD1. The CDR3 covers 16 residues. The germline gives CDR1 MGHDK, CDR2 SYGVNS. CDR3 bases: TGCGCCAGCAGGGACAGGGTCAATTCTATGAACACTGAAGCTTTCTTT. This sequence encodes CASRDRVNSMNTEAFF.

The J gene is TRBJ2-3, the V gene TRBV7-9; tentatively, D is TRBD1 (6 bases). Per germline, CDR1 SEHNR and CDR2 FQNEAQ (reference sequence). The CDR3 is made up of 16 amino acids. V was trimmed by 1 base and J by 0 bases, leaving 11 bases between them. This chain's CDR3 is CASSLGRDISTDTQYF. The CDR3 DNA reads TGTGCCAGCAGCTTAGGCCGGGACATTAGCACAGATACGCAGTATTTT.

The V call is TRBV21-1, the J call TRBJ1-5. TRBV21-1 has pseudogene status. This CDR3 is 18 amino acids long. The DNA for the CDR3 is TGTGCCAGCAGCAAAGCGGGGGCAAGACTGATTAGCAATCAGCCCCAGCATTTT. The encoded protein is CASSKAGARLISNQPQHF.

The J gene is TRBJ1-1, the V gene TRBV4-2; D is unclear. Between the trimmed V and J ends, which lost 1 base and 5 bases, there was a span of 17 bases. The CDR3 sequence is 16 residues long. Germline values: CDR1 LGHNA, CDR2 YNFKEQ. CDR3 protein: CASSQAFRPEGTEAFF. CDR3 DNA: TGTGCCAGCAGCCAAGCTTTCCGGCCCGAAGGTACTGAAGCTTTCTTT.

This clonotype was counted between two and nine times. J is TRBJ2-7 and V is TRBV9; 8 positions match TRBD2. This CDR3 comprises 15 residues. V shed 0 bases, J shed 2 bases, and the junction held 4 bases outside the gene matches. CDR1 is SGDLS and CDR2 is YYNGEE in the germline V gene. CDR3 DNA sequence: TGTGCCAGCAGCGTAGAAGTAGCGGGAACCTACGAGCAGTACTTC. Encoded protein: CASSVEVAGTYEQYF.

The CDR3 DNA follows: TGCAGTGCTAGTGGACAGGGGGCGACCAGCTCCTACAATGAGCAGTACTTC. Translation: CSASGQGATSSYNEQYF. The V gene is TRBV20-1, the J gene TRBJ2-1, with 11 positions matching TRBD1. The J call may be in error: the DNA end matches TRBJ2-7 better. Germline V lookup: CDR1 DFQATT, CDR2 SNEGSKA (reference sequence). This CDR3 has 17 amino acids.

The chain couples TRBV20-1 to TRBJ2-3; 9 bases are shared with TRBD2. After removal of 1 base from V and 1 base from J, the junction contained 3 bases not matched to a gene. Germline assignment: CDR1 DFQATT and CDR2 SNEGSKA (reference sequence). There are 15 residues in the CDR3. CDR3 protein: CSARGQRGGTDTQYF. The CDR3 region has the DNA TGCAGTGCTAGAGGGCAGCGGGGGGGCACAGATACGCAGTATTTT.

For the CDR3, the DNA is TGTGCCAGCATCTCGCCGCGCGAGCGGGCCTCCAATTATGAGCAGTTCTTC. This sequence encodes CASISPRERASNYEQFF. This chain joins TRBV7-8 and TRBJ2-1; D possibly corresponds to TRBD2 (6 bases). Per the germline V gene, CDR1 is SGHVS and CDR2 is FQNEAQ. There are 17 residues in the CDR3. V lost 7 bases, J lost 8 bases, and 27 bases lay in between.

This chain connects TRBV12-3 or TRBV12-4 to TRBJ2-5, with D unclear. Trimming removed 1 base from V and 13 bases from J, with 13 bases in between. The CDR3 length is 12 residues. This CDR3 reads CASSLVSYERYF. In nucleotides, the CDR3 is TGTGCCAGCAGTTTAGTGTCCTACGAGCGGTACTTC.

The V and J genes are TRBV6-1 and TRBJ1-2; D may be TRBD1 (6 bases). CDR1 is MNHNS, CDR2 SASEGT, per germline. The CDR3 is made up of 16 amino acids. V lost 6 bases to trimming and J lost 3 bases, with 20 bases between them. The DNA of the CDR3 is TGTGCCAGCAGAAGCAGAGGGGGTCGGGAGGACTATGGCTACACCTTC. Residues: CASRSRGGREDYGYTF.

This clonotype has a handful of counts. The chain carries TRBV5-6 and TRBJ2-4; D gene uncertain. Germline V gives CDR1 SGHDT, CDR2 YYEEEE. With 4 bases removed from V and 7 bases from J, the gap between germline ends came to 18 bases. CDR3 length: 15 residues. The CDR3 region has the DNA TGTGCCAGCAGCCAACGCCCCAAAGGGTCGAACATTCAGTACTTC. It codes for CASSQRPKGSNIQYF. The whole variable domain, filled in from reference TRBV5-6 and TRBJ2-4, reads DAGVTQSPTHLIKTRGQQVTLRCSPKSGHDTVSWYQQALGQGPQFIFQYYEEEERQRGNFPDRFSGHQFPNYSSELNVNALLLGDSALYLCASSQRPKGSNIQYFGAGTRLSVL.

The chain has TRBV7-9 and TRBJ1-4; D perhaps matches TRBD1 (6 bases). This CDR3 is built from 15 residues. The V gene lost 5 bases and the J gene lost 0 bases, with 10 bases spanning the gap. Germline CDR1 reads SEHNR; CDR2 reads FQNEAQ (reference sequence). CDR3 sequence reads: CASSMDSSTNEKLFF. As DNA, the CDR3 is TGTGCCAGCAGCATGGACAGCTCAACTAATGAAAAACTGTTTTTT.

This clonotype has a count of ten or more. The gene calls are TRBV2 and TRBJ2-1; a possible D gene is TRBD1 (5 bases). V lost 8 bases and J 8 bases, leaving 13 bases between the germline ends. The CDR3 is 12 amino acids. Germline V gene sequence: CDR1 SNHLY, CDR2 FYNNEI. CDR3 coding DNA: TGTGCCAGCCGCAGGGCTAACGATGAGCAGTTCTTC. It codes for CASRRANDEQFF.

V usage is TRBV2 and J usage is TRBJ2-5; 8 positions match TRBD1. The DNA end is a closer match to TRBJ2-7, so the J assignment may be wrong. The CDR3 runs 14 residues. The germline gives CDR1 SNHLY, CDR2 FYNNEI. The CDR3 DNA reads as TGTGCCAGCAGTGAAAGGACAGGGAATGACGAGCAGTACTTC. This translates into CASSERTGNDEQYF.